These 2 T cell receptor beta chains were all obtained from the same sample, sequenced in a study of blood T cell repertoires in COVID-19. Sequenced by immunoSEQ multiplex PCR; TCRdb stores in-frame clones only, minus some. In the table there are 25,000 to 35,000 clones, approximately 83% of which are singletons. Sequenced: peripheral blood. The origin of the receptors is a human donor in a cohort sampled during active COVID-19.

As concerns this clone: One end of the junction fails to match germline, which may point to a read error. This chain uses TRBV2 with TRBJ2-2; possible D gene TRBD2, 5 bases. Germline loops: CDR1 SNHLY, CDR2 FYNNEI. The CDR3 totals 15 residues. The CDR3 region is CASRVTLGGTGEPFF. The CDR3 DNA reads TGTGCCAGCCGGGTGACACTAGGCGGCACCGGGGAGCCGTTTTTT.

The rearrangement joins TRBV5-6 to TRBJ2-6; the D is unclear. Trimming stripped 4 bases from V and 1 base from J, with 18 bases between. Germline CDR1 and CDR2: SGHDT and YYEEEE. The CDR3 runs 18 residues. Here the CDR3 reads CASSLLVGLQSGANVLTF. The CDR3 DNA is TGTGCCAGCAGCCTGTTGGTGGGTTTACAGTCTGGGGCCAACGTCCTGACTTTC.